What follows is one TCR beta chain and its context. Its antigen is not identified. This entry belongs to a study of response to subunit inactivated influenza vaccine. Study-wide results and limits: After each seasonal influenza vaccination, few new T cells are recruited, the authors suggested.

TCRdb independently ran MiXCR on the RT-PCR reads; one entry per CDR3 protein. The sample holds roughly 630,000 distinct CDR3 sequences, about 15% seen once. The CDR3 spans 14 residues. Germline assignment: CDR1 KGHDR and CDR2 SFDVKD. V lost 2 bases, J lost 4 bases, and 8 bases lay in between. This rearrangement joins TRBV24-1 to TRBJ2-1, with D possibly being TRBD1 (5 bases). The receptor was isolated from a man aged 50-60 years who received an inactivated influenza vaccine. The sequences come from PBMCs from blood, collected less than 15 days before vaccination. The DNA of the CDR3 is TGTGCCACCAGTGATTCTCGACAGTACAATGAGCAGTTCTTC. This encodes CATSDSRQYNEQFF.